This TCR beta chain is drawn from a study of blood T cell repertoires in COVID-19. Study in general: Sites in the United States, Italy and Spain provided acute and convalescent COVID-19 samples.

Original handling: Counts of nucleated cells, estimated from reference gene primer amplification, were obtained. Sequencing was performed with immunoSEQ multiplex PCR; in TCRdb, only in-frame clones are kept and a portion is missing. Clone size and the V and J calls come from that table; the DNA yielded D and trimming. The profile shows 45,000 to 65,000 clones, roughly 90% of them singletons. The sequence was obtained from a man between 45 and 60 years old with acute or convalescent COVID-19. Sequencing was carried out using peripheral blood.

CDR3 bases: TGTGCCAGCTCACCCCAGGGGGGTACCTCGTACGAGCAGTACTTC. Protein product: CASSPQGGTSYEQYF. This chain links TRBV18 with TRBJ2-7; possibly TRBD1 for D (7 bases). The germline CDR1 and CDR2 sequences are KGHSH and LQKENI. This CDR3 has 15 amino acids. Trimming removed 3 bases at V and 4 bases at J, with 16 bases between. Full variable domain (remainder filled in from reference TRBV18 and TRBJ2-7): NAGVMQNPRHLVRRRGQEARLRCSPMKGHSHVYWYRQLPEEGLKFMVYLQKENIIDESGMPKERFSAEFPKEGPSILRIQQVVRGDSAAYFCASSPQGGTSYEQYFGPGTRLTVT.